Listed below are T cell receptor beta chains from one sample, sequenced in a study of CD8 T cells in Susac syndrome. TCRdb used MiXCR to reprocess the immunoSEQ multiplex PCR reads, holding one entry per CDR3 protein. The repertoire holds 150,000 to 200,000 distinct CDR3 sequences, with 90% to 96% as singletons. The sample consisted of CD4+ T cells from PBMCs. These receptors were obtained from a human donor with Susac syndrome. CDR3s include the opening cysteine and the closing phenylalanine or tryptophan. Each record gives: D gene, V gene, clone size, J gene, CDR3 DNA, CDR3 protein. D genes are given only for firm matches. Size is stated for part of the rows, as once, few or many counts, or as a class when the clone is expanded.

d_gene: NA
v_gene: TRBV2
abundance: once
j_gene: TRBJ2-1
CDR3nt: TGTGCCAGCAGTTTAACCCTGTGGGGGTTCTTC
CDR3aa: CASSLTLWGFF

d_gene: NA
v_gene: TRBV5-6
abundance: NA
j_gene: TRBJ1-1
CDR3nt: TGTGCCAGCAGCTTGGAATTTGAAGCTTTCTTT
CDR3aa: CASSLEFEAFF

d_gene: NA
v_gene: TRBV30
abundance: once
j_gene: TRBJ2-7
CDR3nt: TGTGCCTGGAGCGGATACTACGAGCAGTACTTC
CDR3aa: CAWSGYYEQYF

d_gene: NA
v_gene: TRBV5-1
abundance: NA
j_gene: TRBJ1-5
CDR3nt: TGCGCCAGCAGCTGGTCCGGGGGTAGCAATCAGCCCCAGCATTTT
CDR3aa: CASSWSGGSNQPQHF

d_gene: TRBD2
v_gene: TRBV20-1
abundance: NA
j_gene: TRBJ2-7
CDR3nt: TGCAGTGCTAGAGATCCGCTAGCGGGGGGGAGCTCCTACGAGCAGTACTTC
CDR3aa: CSARDPLAGGSSYEQYF

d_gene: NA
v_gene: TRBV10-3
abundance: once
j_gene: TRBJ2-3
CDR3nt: TGTGCCACTGAGAGCGGTAGCACAGATACGCAGTATTTT
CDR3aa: CATESGSTDTQYF

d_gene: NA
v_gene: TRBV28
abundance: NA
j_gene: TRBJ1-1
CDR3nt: TGTGCCAGCAGTTTTCGACTAGAAGCTTTCTTT
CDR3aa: CASSFRLEAFF

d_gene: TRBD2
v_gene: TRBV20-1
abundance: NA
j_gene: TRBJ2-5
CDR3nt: TGCAGTGCTAGGGGACTAGCGACACAAGAGACCCAGTACTTC
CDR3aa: CSARGLATQETQYF

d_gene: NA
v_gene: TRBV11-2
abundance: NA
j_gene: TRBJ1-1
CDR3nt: TGTGCCAGCAGCCCCAGTCGGGGGGCCACTGAAGCTTTCTTT
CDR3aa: CASSPSRGATEAFF

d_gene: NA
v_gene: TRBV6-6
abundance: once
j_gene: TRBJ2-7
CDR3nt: TGTGCCAGCAGTTACCTCTCTGGGGGGGCGTCTCTCGAGCAGTACTTC
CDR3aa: CASSYLSGGASLEQYF

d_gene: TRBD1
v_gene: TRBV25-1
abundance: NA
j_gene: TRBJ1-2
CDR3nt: TGTGCCAGCAGTACCCACAGGGGTGGCTATGGCTACACCTTC
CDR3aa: CASSTHRGGYGYTF

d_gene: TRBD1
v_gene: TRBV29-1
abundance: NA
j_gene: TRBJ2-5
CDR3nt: TGCAGCGTCCCGACAGGGAACCAAGAGACCCAGTACTTC
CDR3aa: CSVPTGNQETQYF

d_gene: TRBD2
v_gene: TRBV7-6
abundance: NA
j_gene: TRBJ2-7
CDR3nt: TGTGCCAGCAGCTTAGGAGCGGGACTAGCGGTAGAAGGGGAGCAGTACTTC
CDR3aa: CASSLGAGLAVEGEQYF

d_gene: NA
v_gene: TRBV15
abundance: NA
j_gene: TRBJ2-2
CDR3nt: TGTGCCACCAGCAAAGTTCGGAAGACCGGGGAGCTGTTTTTT
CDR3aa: CATSKVRKTGELFF

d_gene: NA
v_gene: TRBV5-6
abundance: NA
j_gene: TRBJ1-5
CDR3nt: TGTGCCAGCAGCTTGGGGCGGTGGTGGGCCGTGGATCAGCCCCAGCATTTT
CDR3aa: CASSLGRWWAVDQPQHF

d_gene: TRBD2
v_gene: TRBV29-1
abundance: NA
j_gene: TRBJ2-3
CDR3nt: TGCAGCGCCGGAGCGGGGTTCACAGATACGCAGTATTTT
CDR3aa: CSAGAGFTDTQYF

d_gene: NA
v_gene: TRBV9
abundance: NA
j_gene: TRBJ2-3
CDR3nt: TGTGCCAGCAGCGTAGATAGGGAATATACGCAGTATTTT
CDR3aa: CASSVDREYTQYF

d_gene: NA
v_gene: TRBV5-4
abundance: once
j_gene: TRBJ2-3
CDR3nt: TGTGCCAGCAGCTTGGAATGGCGGGGTACAGATACGCAGTATTTT
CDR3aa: CASSLEWRGTDTQYF

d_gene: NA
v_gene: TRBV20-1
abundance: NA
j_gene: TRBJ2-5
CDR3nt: TGCAGTTCCCGGACGGGGGCCCCAGGGGAGACCCAGTACTTC
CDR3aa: CSSRTGAPGETQYF

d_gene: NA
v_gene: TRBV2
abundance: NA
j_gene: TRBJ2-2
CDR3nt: TGTGCCAGCAGTGTAGCCCTCGGAGGGGGAGGTGGCACCGGGGAGCTGTTTTTT
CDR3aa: CASSVALGGGGGTGELFF

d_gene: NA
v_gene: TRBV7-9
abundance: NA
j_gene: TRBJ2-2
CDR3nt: TGTGCCAGCAGCTTAGGGGCGAACACCGGGGAGCTGTTTTTT
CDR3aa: CASSLGANTGELFF